A selection of T cell receptor beta chains follows, all from one sample in a study of blood T cell repertoires in COVID-19. Repertoires were generated with immunoSEQ multiplex PCR, while TCRdb's copy carries only in-frame clones and drops some. This table has approximately 210,000 clones, roughly 85% appearing once. The sequencing input was peripheral blood. The source is a man aged 25-40 years who had recovered from COVID-19. Each CDR3 is given with its conserved first and last residue. The D gene is left open where the match is weak.

D gene	CDR3 length	V gene	CDR3 protein
TRBD1	17	TRBV4-3	CASSRRNRGHMDYGYTF
TRBD2	17	TRBV19	CASRRLAGGTNTGELFF
TRBD2	18	TRBV27	CASSSPSGGGHGANVLTF
TRBD1	16	TRBV18	CASSPYTGGPLQPQHF
NA	15	TRBV27	CASSLTLTVNTEAFF
TRBD2	22	TRBV27	CASSLMTPSSGLAGDVRETQYF
NA	15	TRBV6-1	CASRPLEEGSYEQYF
TRBD2	16	TRBV19	CASSIGGGLHQETQYF
NA	13	TRBV20-1	CSAGGGVNEKLFF
TRBD1	14	TRBV7-9	CASSPTGFIDGYTF
NA	14	TRBV28	CASRTQGLGEKLFF
TRBD1	11	TRBV20-1	CSAFRGLVQYF
NA	11	TRBV20-1	CSARLVYEQYF
TRBD1	13	TRBV24-1	CATSPGGGQPQHF
NA	14	TRBV6-5	CASSYATANTEAFF
TRBD2	18	TRBV4-1	CASSQVLGTSGILGTQYF
NA	17	TRBV3-1/TRBV3-2	CASSQGGVPAGNQPQHF
NA	13	TRBV30	CAGGGSLNQPQHF
NA	14	TRBV14	CASSPVRRAAGYTF
TRBD2	16	TRBV19	CASSLLAGMSTDTQYF
TRBD1	16	TRBV27	CASSPLGQGTDTEAFF
NA	13	TRBV6-6	CASRPAGTGELFF
TRBD1	14	TRBV4-2	CASSQEDRGLRYTF
NA	14	TRBV7-2	CASSFATDSPAPYF
NA	16	TRBV15	CATSRDRAYSNQPQHF
NA	14	TRBV3-1/TRBV3-2	CASSQDFLRGGYTF
NA	16	TRBV19	CASARVSPATNEKLFF
NA	14	TRBV6-5	CASSYQISGNTIYF
NA	15	TRBV6-5	CASIPGTDSGYGYTF
TRBD1	13	TRBV12-3/TRBV12-4	CASTLTGGYGYTF
TRBD2	17	TRBV19	CASSYSGDWSGDNEQFF
TRBD1	14	TRBV10-3	CAISRDRGRGTQYF
NA	19	TRBV6-4	CADKRLGSHGGTSNSPLHF
TRBD2	15	TRBV5-1	CASSLGLAVMREQYF
NA	14	TRBV19	CASSPASGQPEAFF
NA	15	TRBV14	CASSQGTPGAGELFF
TRBD2	15	TRBV9	CASSVGLAVGYEQYF
NA	11	TRBV3-1/TRBV3-2	CASSQTNEQFF
TRBD2	14	TRBV6-5	CASSYSGLAGEQYF
NA	15	TRBV6-1	CASSEGLLNTYEQYF
TRBD1	15	TRBV2	CASVQGTGNYYGYTF
TRBD2	15	TRBV7-6	CASSSSGGRTVEQYF
NA	14	TRBV19	CASSIRRGNTEAFF
TRBD2	17	TRBV19	CASSLVASGGPRYEQYF
NA	13	TRBV10-1	CASSDRVGNVLTF
NA	14	TRBV10-1	CASSESGADYEQYF
NA	14	TRBV7-9	CASSLSPGNYGYTF
NA	13	TRBV27	CASSVGQRFEAFF
TRBD2	18	TRBV4-1	CASSQADFIGGGTYEQYF
TRBD2	16	TRBV19	CASSTNKGTSGSEQYF
TRBD1	14	TRBV5-6	CASSFGQGYNEQFF
NA	15	TRBV12-2	CASRLAGGDNSPLHF
TRBD2	15	TRBV19	CASSIGGATWDEQFF
TRBD1	16	TRBV4-3	CASSQGGTGAFYGYTF
NA	15	TRBV3-1/TRBV3-2	CASSQVRGSNEKLFF